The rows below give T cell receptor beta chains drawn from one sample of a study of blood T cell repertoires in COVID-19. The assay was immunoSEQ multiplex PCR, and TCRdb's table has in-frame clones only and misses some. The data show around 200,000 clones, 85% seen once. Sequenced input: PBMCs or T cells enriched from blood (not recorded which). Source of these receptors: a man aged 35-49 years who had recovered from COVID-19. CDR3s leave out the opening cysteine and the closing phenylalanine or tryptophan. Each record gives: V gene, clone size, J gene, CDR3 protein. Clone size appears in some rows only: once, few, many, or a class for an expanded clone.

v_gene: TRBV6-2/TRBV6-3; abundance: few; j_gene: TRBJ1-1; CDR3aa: ASSPKAGGALGTEAF
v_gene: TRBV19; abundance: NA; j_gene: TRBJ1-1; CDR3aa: ASGAGRTEAF
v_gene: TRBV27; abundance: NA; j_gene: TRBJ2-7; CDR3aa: ASSFGQGVREQY
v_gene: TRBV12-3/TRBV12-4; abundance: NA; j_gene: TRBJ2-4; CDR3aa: ASSGSIKNIQY
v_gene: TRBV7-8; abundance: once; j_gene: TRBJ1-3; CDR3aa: ASSSSRPIQGVVGNTIY
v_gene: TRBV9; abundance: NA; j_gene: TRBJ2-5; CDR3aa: ASSVGGREATYQETQY
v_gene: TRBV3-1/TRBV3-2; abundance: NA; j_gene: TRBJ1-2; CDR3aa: ASSQQGAEGYT
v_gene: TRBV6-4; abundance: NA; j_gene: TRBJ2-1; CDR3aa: ASSPGGDWGSKYEQF
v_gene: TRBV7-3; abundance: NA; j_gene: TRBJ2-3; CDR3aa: ASSLGTTDTQY
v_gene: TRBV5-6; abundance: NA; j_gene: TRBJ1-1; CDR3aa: ASSSYTEAF
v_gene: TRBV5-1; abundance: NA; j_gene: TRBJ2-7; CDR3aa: ASSFEGNLHEQY
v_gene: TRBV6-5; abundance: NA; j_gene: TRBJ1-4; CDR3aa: ASEGQGDKLS
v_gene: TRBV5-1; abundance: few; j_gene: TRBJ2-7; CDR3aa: ASSLGLAGAAGPYEQY
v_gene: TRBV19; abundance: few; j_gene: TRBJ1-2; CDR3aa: ASSTQTTGGYT
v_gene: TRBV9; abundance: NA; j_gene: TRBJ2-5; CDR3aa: ASSGHRGTQETQY
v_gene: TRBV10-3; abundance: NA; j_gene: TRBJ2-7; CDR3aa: AIRRDNSYEQY
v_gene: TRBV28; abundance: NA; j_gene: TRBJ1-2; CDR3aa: ASSTGQDYGYT
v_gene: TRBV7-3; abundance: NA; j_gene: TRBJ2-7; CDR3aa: ASSLYPPGLAGGEQY
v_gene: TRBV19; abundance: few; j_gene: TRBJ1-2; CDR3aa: ASTLRDSILYGYT
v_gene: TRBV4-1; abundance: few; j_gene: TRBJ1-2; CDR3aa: ASSQDPTGAYYGYT
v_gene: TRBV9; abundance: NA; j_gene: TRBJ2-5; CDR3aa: ASSMGLAGVETQY
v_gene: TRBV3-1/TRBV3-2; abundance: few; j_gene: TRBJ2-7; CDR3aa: ASSQVAYEQY
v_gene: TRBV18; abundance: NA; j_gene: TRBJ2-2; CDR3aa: ASSPRSGSWSNTGELF
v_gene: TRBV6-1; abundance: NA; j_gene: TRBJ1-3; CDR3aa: ASSESAGFVNTIY
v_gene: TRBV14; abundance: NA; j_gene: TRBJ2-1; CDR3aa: ASSSWTSGRNEQF
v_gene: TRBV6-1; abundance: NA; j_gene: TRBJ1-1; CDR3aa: ASSDLFGGQGLGPNTEAF
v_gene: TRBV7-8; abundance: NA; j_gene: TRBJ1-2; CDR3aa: ASSPDRGRVYGYT
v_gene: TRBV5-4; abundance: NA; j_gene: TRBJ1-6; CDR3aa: ASGLKSSYNSPLH
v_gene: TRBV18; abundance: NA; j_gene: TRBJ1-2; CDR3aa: ASSRGQGALNYGYT
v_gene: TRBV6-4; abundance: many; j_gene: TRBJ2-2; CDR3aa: ASSDSQGDTGELF
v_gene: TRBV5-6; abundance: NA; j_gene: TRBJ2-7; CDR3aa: ASSDGTGVYEQY
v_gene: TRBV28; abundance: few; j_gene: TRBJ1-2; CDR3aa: ASRRQGNYGYT